A selection of T cell receptor beta chains follows, all from one sample in a study of blood T cell repertoires in COVID-19. Sequencing was performed with immunoSEQ multiplex PCR; in TCRdb, only in-frame clones are kept and a portion is missing. Of around 320,000 clones listed, about 82% are singletons. Sequenced: peripheral blood. These receptor sequences come from a human donor in a cohort sampled during active COVID-19. The CDR3 runs from the conserved cysteine through the conserved F or W. The order of the fields is clone size, V gene, J gene, D gene, CDR3 DNA, CDR3 protein. The D gene is left open where the match is weak. Not all rows give a size; the values are once, few, many and, for expanded clones, a class.

NA	TRBV12-5	TRBJ2-1	TRBD2	TGTGCTAGTGGCAGACTAGCGGACTACAATGAGCAGTTCTTC	CASGRLADYNEQFF
NA	TRBV19	TRBJ2-3	TRBD1	TGTGCCAGCTCTAAACAGGGGGCAGATACGCAGTATTTT	CASSKQGADTQYF
NA	TRBV6-5	TRBJ1-5	TRBD1	TGTGCCAGCGCCAGAACAGGGGTCAATCAGCCCCAGCATTTT	CASARTGVNQPQHF
NA	TRBV5-1	TRBJ2-7	NA	TGCGCCAGCAGCCCTGGGACTTCACGTTATCCGTACGAGCAGTACTTC	CASSPGTSRYPYEQYF
NA	TRBV5-6	TRBJ2-2	NA	TGTGCCAGCAGCTATGCGAAAAGCGATGGCGGGGAGCTGTTTTTT	CASSYAKSDGGELFF
few	TRBV12-5	TRBJ2-7	NA	TGTGCTAGTGGTTTTCGGGGGTCGGACGAGCAGTACTTC	CASGFRGSDEQYF
NA	TRBV7-9	TRBJ1-4	NA	TGTGCCAGCAGCCTAATTACTAATGAAAAACTGTTTTTT	CASSLITNEKLFF
NA	TRBV27	TRBJ1-6	TRBD1	TGTGCCAGCAGCTCAGGGGGCTCCTATAATTCACCCCTCCACTTT	CASSSGGSYNSPLHF
NA	TRBV10-3	TRBJ1-1	TRBD1	TGTGCCATTCGGGGAGGACAGGGGGGCTTCATGAACACTGAAGCTTTCTTT	CAIRGGQGGFMNTEAFF
NA	TRBV9	TRBJ1-1	NA	TGTGCCAGCAGCGTAATGATCGCGGGCACTGAAGCTTTCTTT	CASSVMIAGTEAFF
NA	TRBV30	TRBJ1-6	NA	TGTGCCTGGAGTGTCCGCAGGTTAAATTCACCCCTCCACTTT	CAWSVRRLNSPLHF
NA	TRBV4-1	TRBJ2-1	NA	TGCGCCAGCGCGGACAGAAACAATGAGCAGTTCTTC	CASADRNNEQFF
NA	TRBV6-6	TRBJ1-6	NA	TGTGCCAGCAGTCCACGGGGGGCCCTTGTATATAATTCACCCCTCCACTTT	CASSPRGALVYNSPLHF
NA	TRBV28	TRBJ2-7	NA	TGTGCCAGCAGTCCGTCCGGGCGGGGACCCTACGAGCAGTACTTC	CASSPSGRGPYEQYF
once	TRBV15	TRBJ2-5	NA	TGTGCCACCAGCAGAACGTTGGACAGTCAAGAGACCCAGTACTTC	CATSRTLDSQETQYF